The sequence of this T cell receptor beta chain was determined in a study of blood T cells in healthy people across ages (dated by TCRdb to the mid-2010s). General notes on the study: In model experiments, template switching captured roughly one uniquely barcoded TCR beta cDNA molecule for every two T cells. To avoid experimental bias, donors of different ages were randomly spread across the sequencing lanes. The donors were split into four age groups: young (average about 15 years), middle-aged (39), aged (approximately 59) and long-lived (82). Age-related changes in TCR beta repertoire diversity were measured in the study by deep sequencing normalized with unique cDNA molecular identifiers. For two donors (one aged 18 to 30 and one aged 80 or older), the study analyzed two additional independent replicas of 1 million unique cDNA reads from the same blood draw. Paper-wide results and their limitations: As age increased, observed TCR beta diversity per million T cells dropped in a roughly linear way, and a significant reduction was already evident by age 40. The percentage of naive T cells measured by flow cytometry correlated strongly with observed TCR beta diversity. Compared with the aged group, the long-lived group had more naive CD4+ T cells, fewer expanded clones and increased TCR diversity, a pattern suggesting age selection. Bulk unsorted PBMC profiling prevented conclusive comparison of naive and antigen-experienced compartments. Because the CMV infection status of the donors was unknown, age-related changes in expanded clonotypes may potentially have been confounded. Estimates of total diversity based on one million sequenced T cells were considered lower bounds and underestimates.

CDR3 length: 20 amino acids, cysteine to phenylalanine. Only the CDR3 part of the read is kept: 60 bases, read in frame from the first base. CDR1 and CDR2 are read off the germline V gene (reference sequence) as LNHNV and YYDKDF. The junction carries 21 bases between V and J, which are trimmed by 0 bases and 0 bases respectively. About this clonotype itself: Its antigen has not been determined. Nothing much larger sits one base from this clone, and base qualities are not available.

Preparation of the library involved 5' RACE. This sample was sequenced with an Illumina HiSeq 2500. A second PCR of about 7 to 12 cycles was run with a J-beta primer mix and a sample-barcoded 5' primer. A unique molecular identifier was introduced onto each TCR beta cDNA molecule by a template-switch 5' adaptor carrying 12 random nucleotides. At least 2.5 million CDR3-containing paired-end reads were obtained from each sample. First-strand cDNA was synthesized from all RNA with the Mint cDNA synthesis kit, primed by a TRBC-specific oligonucleotide. After uracil-DNA glycosylase treatment, a first 18-cycle PCR used universal primers M1SS and BC2_uni_R on all cDNA. The study's own analysis went as follows. For normalization, 1 million high-quality reads were randomly selected from each sample, with every read carrying a distinct molecular identifier. Reads with shared molecular identifiers were discarded instead of being binned into consensus sequences. MiTCR, set to a Q25 quality threshold and the strictest error-elimination algorithm, was used for CDR3 identification, clonotype clustering and error correction. Lower-bound total TCR beta diversity was estimated with a nonparametric unseen species model using Euler transformation. The public reads were run again by TCRdb, first through fastp at Q25 and then through MiXCR, and only productive beta chains were kept. Every distinct CDR3 protein forms one entry, paired with its most common genes and DNA. For this entry, the V and J calls and clone size follow TCRdb and not the study's own pipeline. Counted in this sample were roughly 800,000 distinct CDR3 sequences; around 36% of them appeared once. 10% to 15% of the sample is taken by the ten largest.

Donors were a few dozen systemically healthy Caucasian individuals from Russia aged roughly 6 to 95 years. Around 10 milliliters of peripheral blood were drawn from each donor into EDTA-treated Vacutainer tubes. PBMCs were isolated by Ficoll-Paque density-gradient centrifugation, with at least 7 million obtained per sample. Total RNA, at least 5.5 micrograms per sample, was extracted from PBMCs with Trizol reagent. The percentages of naive CD45RAhigh/CD27high T cells were determined by flow cytometry on a PBMC aliquot from every donor. Source material: blood. The TCR originated in a man between 18 and 29 years old in good health. The sequence is built from TRBV15 and TRBJ1-5, with TRBD1 perhaps the D gene, on 6 matching bases. DNA sequence: TGTGCCACCAGCAGAGATCAGGGGAGAGGGCACGTCTATAGCAATCAGCCCCAGCATTTT. This yields the protein CATSRDQGRGHVYSNQPQHF.